A single TCR beta chain is shown here with its context. Residents of about two dozen US areas, aged roughly 18 to 89 years, made up the participants. The entry originates in a study of blood T cell repertoires in COVID-19. Study background: Acute and convalescent COVID-19 samples came from the United States, Italy and Spain. T cells, B-cell-depleted T cells, or PBMCs supplied cDNA or gDNA.

The CDR3 runs 14 residues. V was cut by 1 base and J by 2 bases, with 8 bases left in between. CDR1 and CDR2 (germline): LNHNV, YYDKDF (reference sequence). In the original workflow: Reference gene primers were amplified, and this amplification served to estimate nucleated cell counts. TCRdb's copy holds only in-frame clones and misses some; the assay was immunoSEQ multiplex PCR. V and J calls and clone size are given by that table; D and trimming were obtained from the DNA. The sample contains about 200,000 clones, 75% to 85% of which appear only once. Sequenced: PBMCs or T cells enriched from blood (not recorded which). J is TRBJ2-5 and V is TRBV15; D is undetermined. The receptor was derived from a woman in her 40s with acute COVID-19. Written as DNA, the CDR3 is TGTGCCACCAGCAGAGGCGACTCTCAAGAGACCCAGTACTTC. Protein sequence: CATSRGDSQETQYF.